These T cell receptor beta chains were read from a single sample in a study of monozygotic twins with inflammatory bowel disease. One entry per CDR3 protein, without DNA, is what TCRdb gives after re-calling the 5' RACE reads. This repertoire comprises over 110,000 distinct CDR3 sequences; its ten largest clones make up less than 2.5%. What was sequenced was blood. The receptors were gathered from a human donor with ulcerative colitis or Crohn's disease, or a healthy co-twin of an affected twin (not recorded which). CDR3s include the opening cysteine and the closing phenylalanine or tryptophan.

CDR3aa: CASDIGWTVTVEAQETQYF
v_gene: TRBV11-1
j_gene: TRBJ2-5

CDR3aa: CASSRGVSGNTIYF
v_gene: TRBV7-9
j_gene: TRBJ1-3

CDR3aa: CASSLHPGGSGNTEAFF
v_gene: TRBV7-9
j_gene: TRBJ1-1

CDR3aa: CASSPWRAGELFF
v_gene: TRBV5-6
j_gene: TRBJ2-2

CDR3aa: CSASSGATYEQYF
v_gene: TRBV20-1
j_gene: TRBJ2-7

CDR3aa: CASSLTRATNEKLFF
v_gene: TRBV27
j_gene: TRBJ1-4

CDR3aa: CASSLMMTGGASSYEQYF
v_gene: TRBV7-6
j_gene: TRBJ2-7

CDR3aa: CSAPRTGQGNTEAFF
v_gene: TRBV20-1
j_gene: TRBJ1-1

CDR3aa: CASSLGLTEAFF
v_gene: TRBV28
j_gene: TRBJ1-1

CDR3aa: CASSSGQKLNEAFF
v_gene: TRBV7-9
j_gene: TRBJ1-1

CDR3aa: CASSLNWNTGELFF
v_gene: TRBV7-2
j_gene: TRBJ2-2

CDR3aa: CASRSGLAGGQNEQFF
v_gene: TRBV6-1
j_gene: TRBJ2-1

CDR3aa: CSATAQDTQYF
v_gene: TRBV20-1
j_gene: TRBJ2-3

CDR3aa: CASSSSYNSPLHF
v_gene: TRBV7-2
j_gene: TRBJ1-6

CDR3aa: CASSLKVGPSINEQYF
v_gene: TRBV5-4
j_gene: TRBJ2-7

CDR3aa: CASSRNRVRYEQYF
v_gene: TRBV14
j_gene: TRBJ2-7

CDR3aa: CSARDRVQGAELAKNIQYF
v_gene: TRBV20-1
j_gene: TRBJ2-4

CDR3aa: CASSFASGPPKNIQYF
v_gene: TRBV7-2
j_gene: TRBJ2-4

CDR3aa: CASSVTDTQYF
v_gene: TRBV5-1
j_gene: TRBJ2-3

CDR3aa: CASRRGVQNTEAFF
v_gene: TRBV7-2
j_gene: TRBJ1-1

CDR3aa: CASSLTVDQPQHF
v_gene: TRBV27
j_gene: TRBJ1-5

CDR3aa: CASRPQGFGYGYTF
v_gene: TRBV12-3/TRBV12-4
j_gene: TRBJ1-2

CDR3aa: CASSVGSVGGRWFYEQFF
v_gene: TRBV9
j_gene: TRBJ2-1

CDR3aa: CSASHPGGWGTEAFF
v_gene: TRBV20-1
j_gene: TRBJ1-1

CDR3aa: CASLRTGRDTEAFF
v_gene: TRBV2
j_gene: TRBJ1-1